This is a list of T cell receptor beta chains from one sample in a study of shared clonotypes between healthy human individuals. Assay: immunoSEQ multiplex PCR; the TCRdb copy retains only in-frame clones and omits some. The data contain about 960,000 clones, approximately 80% of them singletons. Sequenced material: memory CD4+ T cells sorted from blood. The receptors originated from a man aged 18-30 years in good health. Each CDR3 is given with its conserved first and last residue. D genes are given only for firm matches. Rows give clone size only sometimes, using once, few, many, or a class for an expanded clone.

clone size	J gene	V gene	D gene	CDR3 protein	CDR3 DNA
.	TRBJ1-1	TRBV10-3	.	CAISESLNTEAFF	TGTGCCATCAGTGAGAGTCTGAACACTGAAGCTTTCTTT
.	TRBJ2-3	TRBV6-1	TRBD1	CASRRTGDDTQYF	TGTGCCAGCAGACGGACAGGGGACGATACGCAGTATTTT
.	TRBJ2-7	TRBV2	.	CATSVSSYEQYF	TGTGCCACTTCGGTATCCTCCTACGAGCAGTACTTC
.	TRBJ2-3	TRBV4-3	.	CASSQGGSLYTDTQYF	TGCGCCAGCAGCCAAGGCGGCAGCCTTTACACAGATACGCAGTATTTT
.	TRBJ1-5	TRBV19	TRBD1	CASSILGQGTSNQPQHF	TGTGCCAGTAGTATACTGGGACAGGGAACTTCCAATCAGCCCCAGCATTTT
.	TRBJ1-2	TRBV28	.	CASSVSLGQGYGYTF	TGTGCCAGCAGTGTATCCCTTGGACAAGGGTATGGCTACACCTTC
.	TRBJ2-5	TRBV5-4	.	CASSPADPIRAQETQYF	TGTGCCAGCAGCCCGGCGGATCCCATTAGAGCTCAAGAGACCCAGTACTTC
.	TRBJ1-1	TRBV5-4	.	CASSRENMNTEAFF	TGTGCCAGCAGCAGGGAGAACATGAACACTGAAGCTTTCTTT
once	TRBJ2-6	TRBV7-8	.	CGASSGANVLTF	TGTGGTGCAAGCTCTGGGGCCAACGTCCTGACTTTC
.	TRBJ2-2	TRBV7-9	TRBD1	CASSWGQGHTGELFF	TGTGCCAGCAGCTGGGGACAGGGGCACACCGGGGAGCTGTTTTTT
.	TRBJ1-2	TRBV4-1	.	CASSQDPTAWGYTF	TGCGCCAGCAGCCAAGATCCGACGGCTTGGGGCTACACCTTC
once	TRBJ1-5	TRBV28	.	CASSLRQGLSNQPQHF	TGTGCCAGCAGTTTACGGCAGGGCCTAAGCAATCAGCCCCAGCATTTT
.	TRBJ2-3	TRBV4-2	TRBD2	CASSHAGLAGADTQYF	TGTGCCAGCAGCCACGCGGGACTAGCGGGAGCAGATACGCAGTATTTT
.	TRBJ2-5	TRBV5-8	TRBD2	CASSLPGLAGGRETQYF	TGTGCCAGCAGCTTGCCGGGACTAGCGGGGGGACGTGAGACCCAGTACTTC
.	TRBJ2-5	TRBV11-2	.	CASSFIGSETQYF	TGTGCCAGCAGCTTTATCGGATCAGAGACCCAGTACTTC
.	TRBJ1-4	TRBV30	.	CAWSVRAVEKLFF	TGTGCCTGGAGTGTACGGGCAGTTGAAAAACTGTTTTTT
.	TRBJ2-3	TRBV7-2	.	CASSLAGLTDTQYF	TGTGCCAGCAGCTTGGCGGGCTTAACAGATACGCAGTATTTT
.	TRBJ1-4	TRBV4-2	TRBD1	CASSQGDRLDEKLFF	TGTGCCAGCAGCCAAGGGGACAGACTCGATGAAAAACTGTTTTTT